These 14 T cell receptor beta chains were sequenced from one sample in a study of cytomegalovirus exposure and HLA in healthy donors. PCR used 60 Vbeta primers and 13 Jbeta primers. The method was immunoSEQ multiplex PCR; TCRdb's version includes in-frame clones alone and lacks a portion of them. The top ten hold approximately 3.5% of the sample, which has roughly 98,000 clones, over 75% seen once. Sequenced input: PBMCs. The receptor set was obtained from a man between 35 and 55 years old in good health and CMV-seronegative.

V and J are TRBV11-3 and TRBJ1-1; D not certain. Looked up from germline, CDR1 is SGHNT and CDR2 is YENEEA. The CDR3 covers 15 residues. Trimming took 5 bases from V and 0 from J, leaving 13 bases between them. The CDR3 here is CASSQTAGMNTEAFF. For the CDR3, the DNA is TGTGCCAGCAGCCAGACGGCGGGGATGAACACTGAAGCTTTCTTT.

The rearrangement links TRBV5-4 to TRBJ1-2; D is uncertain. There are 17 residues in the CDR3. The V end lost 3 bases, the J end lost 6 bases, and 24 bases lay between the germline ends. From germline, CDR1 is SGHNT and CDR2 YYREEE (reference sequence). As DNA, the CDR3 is TGTGCCAGCAGCTACCCTCGACTTTGGGGAGTGGAAGATGGCTACACCTTC. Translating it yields CASSYPRLWGVEDGYTF.

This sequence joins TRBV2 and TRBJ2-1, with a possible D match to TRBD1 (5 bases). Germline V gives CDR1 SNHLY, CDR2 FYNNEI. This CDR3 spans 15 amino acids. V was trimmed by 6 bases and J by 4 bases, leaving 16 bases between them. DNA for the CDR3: TGTGCCAGCAGCCTCGGGCAGGGAAATTACAATGAGCAGTTCTTC. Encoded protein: CASSLGQGNYNEQFF.

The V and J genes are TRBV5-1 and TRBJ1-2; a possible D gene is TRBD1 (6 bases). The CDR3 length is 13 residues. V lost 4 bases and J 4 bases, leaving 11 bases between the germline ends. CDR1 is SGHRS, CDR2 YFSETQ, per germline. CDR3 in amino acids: CASSIDRIYGYTF. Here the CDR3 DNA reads TGCGCCAGCAGCATAGACAGGATCTATGGCTACACCTTC.

CDR3 nucleotides: TGTGCCAGCAGCCCGACTAGCGGGAGCTACAATGAGCAGTTCTTC. It specifies CASSPTSGSYNEQFF. The rearrangement links TRBV7-8 to TRBJ2-1; 12 nucleotides align to TRBD2. The V segment lost 5 bases and the J segment 3 bases; nucleotides outside the gene matches: 2. The CDR3 is made up of 15 amino acids. The germline CDR1 and CDR2 sequences are SGHVS and FQNEAQ.

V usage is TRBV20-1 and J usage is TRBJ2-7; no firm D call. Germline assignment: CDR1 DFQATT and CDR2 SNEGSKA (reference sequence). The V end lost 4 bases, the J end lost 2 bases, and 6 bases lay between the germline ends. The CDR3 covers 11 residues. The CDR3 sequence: CSAKFTYEQYF. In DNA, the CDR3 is TGCAGTGCTAAATTCACCTACGAGCAGTACTTC.

The CDR3 DNA sequence: TGCGCCAGCAGCTTGGGGGGAGAAAACACCATATATTTT. Translated: CASSLGGENTIYF. The chain uses TRBV5-1 and TRBJ1-3; no clear D gene. Germline loops: CDR1 SGHRS, CDR2 YFSETQ. V was clipped by 0 bases and J by 6 bases, with 7 bases between them. The CDR3 length is 13 residues.

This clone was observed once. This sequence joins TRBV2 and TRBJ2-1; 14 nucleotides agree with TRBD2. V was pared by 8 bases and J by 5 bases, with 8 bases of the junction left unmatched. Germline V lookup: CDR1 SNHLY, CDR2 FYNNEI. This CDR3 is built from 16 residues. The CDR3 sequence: CASETGTSGGNNEQFF. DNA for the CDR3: TGTGCCAGCGAAACCGGGACTAGCGGGGGAAACAATGAGCAGTTCTTC.

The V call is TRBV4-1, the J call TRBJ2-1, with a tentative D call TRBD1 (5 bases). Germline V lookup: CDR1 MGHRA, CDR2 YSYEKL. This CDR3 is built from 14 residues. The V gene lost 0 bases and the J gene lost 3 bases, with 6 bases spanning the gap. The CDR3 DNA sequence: TGCGCCAGCAGCCAAGAGGGGCGCTACAATGAGCAGTTCTTC. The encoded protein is CASSQEGRYNEQFF.

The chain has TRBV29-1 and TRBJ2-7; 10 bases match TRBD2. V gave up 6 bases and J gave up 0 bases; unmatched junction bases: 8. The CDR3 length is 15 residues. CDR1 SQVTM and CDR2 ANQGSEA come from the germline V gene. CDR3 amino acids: CSVARLAGGSYEQYF. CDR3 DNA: TGCAGCGTCGCCCGTTTAGCGGGGGGCTCCTACGAGCAGTACTTC.

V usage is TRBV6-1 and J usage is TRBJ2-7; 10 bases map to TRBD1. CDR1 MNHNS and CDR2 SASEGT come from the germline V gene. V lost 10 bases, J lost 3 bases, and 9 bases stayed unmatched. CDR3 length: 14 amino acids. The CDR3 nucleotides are TGTGCCACCTCCTTGGGGGACAGGGGCTACGAGCAGTACTTC. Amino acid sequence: CATSLGDRGYEQYF.

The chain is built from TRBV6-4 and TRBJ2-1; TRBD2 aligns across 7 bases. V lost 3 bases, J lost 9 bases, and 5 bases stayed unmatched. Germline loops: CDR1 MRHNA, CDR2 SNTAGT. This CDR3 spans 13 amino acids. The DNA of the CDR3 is TGTGCCAGCAGTGAGGCGTGGGGGGGTGAGCAGTTCTTC. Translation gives CASSEAWGGEQFF.

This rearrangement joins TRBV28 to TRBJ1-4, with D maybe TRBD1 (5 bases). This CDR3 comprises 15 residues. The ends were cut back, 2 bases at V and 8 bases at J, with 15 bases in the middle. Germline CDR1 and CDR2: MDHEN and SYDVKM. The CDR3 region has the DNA TGTGCCAGCAGTTTACTCCCCTGGGAGGGGGAAAAACTGTTTTTT. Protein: CASSLLPWEGEKLFF.

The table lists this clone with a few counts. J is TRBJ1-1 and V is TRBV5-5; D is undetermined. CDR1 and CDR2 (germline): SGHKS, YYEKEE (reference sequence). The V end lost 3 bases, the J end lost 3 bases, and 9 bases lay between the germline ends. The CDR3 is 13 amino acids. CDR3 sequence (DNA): TGTGCCAGCAGCTCTCAGGTGGACACTGAAGCTTTCTTT. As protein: CASSSQVDTEAFF.